This T cell receptor (beta chain) came from a study of CD8+CD57+ T cells in acquired aplastic anemia (dated by TCRdb to the late 2010s). A note on the overall study: DNA extracted from sorted CD4+ and CD8+ cells had a mean of around 3 ug, with a range of roughly 0.19 to 27.4 ug.

Remarks on this clonotype: What antigen it recognizes has not been identified. Sequence at one end of the junction differs from germline and may be a read error.

Findings and caveats that apply to the study as a whole: CD8+ Simpson's diversity did not differ significantly between patients and healthy controls (P=0.060). Although 25 to 30 CD8+ CDR3 sequences were shared by patients and controls, these sequences appeared highly expressed in patients and within the immunodominant clones of patients.

In this study, sorted CD4+ and CD8+ T cells from the blood of healthy subjects and of severe aplastic anemia patients had their TCR repertoires deep-sequenced. Ficoll-Paque density gradient centrifugation was used to isolate peripheral blood mononuclear cells. Before DNA extraction, CD4+ and CD8+ T cells were sorted by FACS or by magnetic beads. Profiling of TCR beta VDJ combinations and CDR3 sequences used genomic DNA as the template. TCR repertoire sequencing was run on an Illumina HiSeq 2000. The original pipeline was this. TRBV/TRBJ rearrangement plots, CDR3 size and DJ length profiles, and Simpson's diversity index were used to assess repertoires. The most abundant DNA sequence in the deep sequencing data was defined as the immunodominant clone. CDR3 amino acid sequences were screened for sharing across subjects and were compared with published repertoires and the VDJdb database. TCRdb's own reprocessing of the public reads used fastp at Q25 and MiXCR and kept productive beta chains. Here each entry gathers all rows of one CDR3 protein and keeps the most common genes and DNA. The V and J calls come from TCRdb's annotation, not from the publication. Here the sample has 250,000 to 350,000 distinct CDR3 sequences; around 60% occur a single time. The top ten constitute 6.5% to 10% of the sample.

The cysteine opens and the phenylalanine closes a CDR3 of 13 amino acids. Only CDR3 DNA remains: 39 bases, in frame from the first base. CDR1 and CDR2, per the germline V gene, are KGHDR and SFDVKD. What was sequenced was sorted CD4+, CD8+, or CD8+CD57+ T cells (not recorded which) from PBMCs. The receptor was isolated from a human donor with severe aplastic anemia or a healthy control (not recorded which). Here the chain combines TRBV24-1 and TRBJ1-1, with the D gene call left open. The sequence in DNA is TGTGCCACCAGTACGCAGGAGGGCACTGATGCTTTCTTT. It translates to CATSTQEGTDAFF.